The following is a T cell receptor beta chain sequence with its context. Its target is unknown. Germline lookup yields CDR1 SGHRS and CDR2 YFSETQ. V was cut by 0 bases and J by 0 bases, with 10 bases left in between. This CDR3 has 16 residues. Each donor was healthy, and each was a bone marrow donor. These data are taken from a study of cytomegalovirus exposure and HLA in healthy donors. General study findings and limits: Accurate prediction of HLA-A and HLA-B alleles (for most subjects) was reportedly achieved from TCR beta sequences.

Both 60 Vbeta primers and 13 Jbeta primers went into the PCR. Profiling relied on immunoSEQ multiplex PCR, and the TCRdb table lists in-frame clones only, not all of them. Its table lists 110,000 to 150,000 clones. The chain has TRBV5-1 and TRBJ1-3; no clear D. The sequencing input was PBMCs. The receptor comes from a woman younger than 30 in good health and CMV-seronegative. CDR3 amino acids: CASSLEQLFSGNTIYF. The CDR3 DNA is TGCGCCAGCAGCTTGGAACAGCTTTTCTCTGGAAACACCATATATTTT. The full variable domain, completed using reference TRBV5-1 and TRBJ1-3, is KAGVTQTPRYLIKTRGQQVTLSCSPISGHRSVSWYQQTPGQGLQFLFEYFSETQRNKGNFPGRFSGRQFSNSRSEMNVSTLELGDSALYLCASSLEQLFSGNTIYFGEGSWLTVV.